A selection of T cell receptor beta chains follows, all from one sample in a study of cytomegalovirus exposure and HLA in healthy donors. The data were produced by immunoSEQ multiplex PCR, yet TCRdb's version contains in-frame clones alone and is incomplete. The profile shows about 69,000 clones, 60% to 75% of them singletons. Sequencing input: PBMCs. These receptors were collected from a male donor in good health and CMV-seropositive. CDR3s include the opening cysteine and the closing phenylalanine or tryptophan. The order of the fields is D gene, J gene, clone size, V gene, CDR3 DNA, CDR3 protein. The D gene is left open where the match is weak. For some rows the clone size is stated as once, few or many, or as a class when expanded; others skip it.

d_call: -
j_call: TRBJ2-5
clone_size: -
v_call: TRBV7-8
cdr3_nt: TGTGCCAGCAGCTTAAAAGTTCTTGGGCTCCAAGAGACCCAGTACTTC
cdr3_aa: CASSLKVLGLQETQYF

d_call: -
j_call: TRBJ1-2
clone_size: few
v_call: TRBV27
cdr3_nt: TGTGCCAGCCGCGAGGACAACAACTATGGCTACACCTTC
cdr3_aa: CASREDNNYGYTF

d_call: -
j_call: TRBJ1-5
clone_size: -
v_call: TRBV7-9
cdr3_nt: TGTTCCAGCAGCAAACGAGGCCAGCCCCAGCATTTT
cdr3_aa: CSSSKRGQPQHF

d_call: -
j_call: TRBJ1-2
clone_size: few
v_call: TRBV7-2
cdr3_nt: TGTGCCAGCAGCACGACGGCCACCCGGGAGTATGGCTACACCTTC
cdr3_aa: CASSTTATREYGYTF

d_call: -
j_call: TRBJ2-7
clone_size: -
v_call: TRBV11-2
cdr3_nt: TGTGCCAGCAGCTTACGGGCCTACGAGCAGTACTTC
cdr3_aa: CASSLRAYEQYF

d_call: -
j_call: TRBJ2-7
clone_size: once
v_call: TRBV18
cdr3_nt: TGTGCCAGCTCAACGGGGGACGCTCGGTACGAGCAGTACTTC
cdr3_aa: CASSTGDARYEQYF

d_call: -
j_call: TRBJ1-1
clone_size: -
v_call: TRBV5-4
cdr3_nt: TGTGCCAGCAGCCGTACGGGAACTCAGAGGGCTTTCTTT
cdr3_aa: CASSRTGTQRAFF

d_call: TRBD1
j_call: TRBJ1-1
clone_size: few
v_call: TRBV6-1
cdr3_nt: TGTGCCAGCAGTGAAGGGACAGGGTGGAATTTCGCTGAAGCTTTCTTT
cdr3_aa: CASSEGTGWNFAEAFF

d_call: -
j_call: TRBJ1-1
clone_size: -
v_call: TRBV29-1
cdr3_nt: TGCAGCGTTGAAATGAGGTTTAACACTGAAGCTTTCTTT
cdr3_aa: CSVEMRFNTEAFF

d_call: -
j_call: TRBJ2-7
clone_size: -
v_call: TRBV6-5
cdr3_nt: TGTGCCAGTTCAGGGGACTCCTACGAGCAGTACTTC
cdr3_aa: CASSGDSYEQYF

d_call: -
j_call: TRBJ1-5
clone_size: -
v_call: TRBV6-5
cdr3_nt: TGTGCCAGCAGTTACGAGGGTCAGCCCCAGCATTTT
cdr3_aa: CASSYEGQPQHF

d_call: -
j_call: TRBJ2-1
clone_size: once
v_call: TRBV25-1
cdr3_nt: TGTGCCAGCAGTGTGCTAGCTTCTCTCTACAATGAGCAGTTCTTC
cdr3_aa: CASSVLASLYNEQFF

d_call: -
j_call: TRBJ1-1
clone_size: medium-sized
v_call: TRBV5-4
cdr3_nt: TGTGCCAGCAGCTTGGAGAAGGGGGTGGACACTGAAGCTTTCTTT
cdr3_aa: CASSLEKGVDTEAFF

d_call: TRBD1
j_call: TRBJ2-2
clone_size: -
v_call: TRBV11-2
cdr3_nt: TGTGCCAGCAGCCCCAGACAGGGCGCCAACACCGGGGAGCTGTTTTTT
cdr3_aa: CASSPRQGANTGELFF

d_call: -
j_call: TRBJ2-5
clone_size: -
v_call: TRBV18
cdr3_nt: TGTGCCAGCTCGGCCCACCGAGGGGAGACCCAGTACTTC
cdr3_aa: CASSAHRGETQYF

d_call: -
j_call: TRBJ1-1
clone_size: -
v_call: TRBV6-5
cdr3_nt: TGTGCCAGCAGTCCTCGATTACAGGGCGTAGCTTTCTTT
cdr3_aa: CASSPRLQGVAFF

d_call: TRBD1
j_call: TRBJ1-3
clone_size: -
v_call: TRBV9
cdr3_nt: TGTGCCAGCAGCGTATCTGTAACCCGGGACAGCCTCAGCTCTGGAAACACCATATATTTT
cdr3_aa: CASSVSVTRDSLSSGNTIYF

d_call: -
j_call: TRBJ2-7
clone_size: once
v_call: TRBV5-6
cdr3_nt: TGTGCCAGCAGCTTGGGGGGCCGCTACGAGCAGTACTTC
cdr3_aa: CASSLGGRYEQYF

d_call: -
j_call: TRBJ2-1
clone_size: -
v_call: TRBV10-3
cdr3_nt: TGTGCCATCAGTGAGTCTAAGGCGGGGGCCTTCTACAATGAGCAGTTCTTC
cdr3_aa: CAISESKAGAFYNEQFF

d_call: TRBD2
j_call: TRBJ2-5
clone_size: -
v_call: TRBV6-5
cdr3_nt: TGTGCCAGCAGTTACTCGAGAAGCGGGAGAGAGACCCAGTACTTC
cdr3_aa: CASSYSRSGRETQYF

d_call: TRBD1
j_call: TRBJ2-7
clone_size: -
v_call: TRBV7-9
cdr3_nt: TGTGCCAGCAGGTATACAGGGGGTCAGCACGAGCAGTACTTC
cdr3_aa: CASRYTGGQHEQYF

d_call: TRBD2
j_call: TRBJ2-2
clone_size: few
v_call: TRBV5-4
cdr3_nt: TGCGCCAGCAGCCAAGAAAGTCCCCTAGCGGCTTTCACCGGGGAGCTGTTTTTT
cdr3_aa: CASSQESPLAAFTGELFF

d_call: TRBD1
j_call: TRBJ2-5
clone_size: -
v_call: TRBV28
cdr3_nt: TGTGCCAGCCAAACTCCCGGGACAGGGGAAGAGACCCAGTACTTC
cdr3_aa: CASQTPGTGEETQYF

d_call: -
j_call: TRBJ1-6
clone_size: once
v_call: TRBV10-2
cdr3_nt: TGCGCCAGCAGTGAAGTGGAGAATTCACCCCTCCACTTT
cdr3_aa: CASSEVENSPLHF

d_call: TRBD2
j_call: TRBJ2-7
clone_size: -
v_call: TRBV10-3
cdr3_nt: TGTGCCATCAGTGAGAGGGCTAGCGGGACCGCCTACGAGCAGTACTTC
cdr3_aa: CAISERASGTAYEQYF

d_call: TRBD1
j_call: TRBJ2-5
clone_size: -
v_call: TRBV9
cdr3_nt: TGTGCCAGCAGCTTCGGACAGGCGGAGACCCAGTACTTC
cdr3_aa: CASSFGQAETQYF

d_call: -
j_call: TRBJ1-1
clone_size: -
v_call: TRBV10-1
cdr3_nt: TGCGCCAACACCTCTTCAGGGAACACTGAAGCTTTCTTT
cdr3_aa: CANTSSGNTEAFF

d_call: TRBD2
j_call: TRBJ2-7
clone_size: -
v_call: TRBV11-3
cdr3_nt: TGTGCCAGCAGCCTGACTAGCGGTTCCTACGAGCAGTACTTC
cdr3_aa: CASSLTSGSYEQYF

d_call: TRBD1
j_call: TRBJ1-1
clone_size: -
v_call: TRBV4-3
cdr3_nt: TGCGCCAGCAGCCAAGATTTAGGGGGCTACGGAGGGAACACTGAAGCTTTCTTT
cdr3_aa: CASSQDLGGYGGNTEAFF

d_call: -
j_call: TRBJ1-2
clone_size: -
v_call: TRBV30
cdr3_nt: TGTGCCTGGAGTCGACAGGCCTTATATGGCTACACCTTC
cdr3_aa: CAWSRQALYGYTF

d_call: -
j_call: TRBJ1-2
clone_size: -
v_call: TRBV7-2
cdr3_nt: TGTGCCAGCAGCCCGCGGACAGCCTATGGCTACACCTTC
cdr3_aa: CASSPRTAYGYTF

d_call: TRBD2
j_call: TRBJ2-1
clone_size: few
v_call: TRBV20-1
cdr3_nt: TGCAGTGCTTCTATACTAGCGGAACATATCTTC
cdr3_aa: CSASILAEHIF

d_call: -
j_call: TRBJ2-7
clone_size: -
v_call: TRBV6-1
cdr3_nt: TGTGCCAGCAGTGAGGGGGCCAACGAGCAGTACTTC
cdr3_aa: CASSEGANEQYF

d_call: TRBD1
j_call: TRBJ2-7
clone_size: -
v_call: TRBV6-1
cdr3_nt: TGTGCCAGCAGTGGAGAGACAGGGTTCCCTTACGAGCAGTACTTC
cdr3_aa: CASSGETGFPYEQYF

d_call: -
j_call: TRBJ2-7
clone_size: few
v_call: TRBV30
cdr3_nt: TGTGCCTGGAGTGTAGGGGTCACTCCCTACGAGCAGTACTTC
cdr3_aa: CAWSVGVTPYEQYF

d_call: -
j_call: TRBJ2-2
clone_size: few
v_call: TRBV9
cdr3_nt: TGTGCCAGCAGCGTAGTGAGCACCGGGGAGCTGTTTTTT
cdr3_aa: CASSVVSTGELFF

d_call: -
j_call: TRBJ1-6
clone_size: -
v_call: TRBV11-2
cdr3_nt: TGTGCCAGCAGGTCTCAGGGCCTGTATTCACCCCTCCACTTT
cdr3_aa: CASRSQGLYSPLHF

d_call: -
j_call: TRBJ2-5
clone_size: few
v_call: TRBV4-2
cdr3_nt: TGTGCCAGCAGCCAGGCACAGGGCGAAGAGACCCAGTACTTC
cdr3_aa: CASSQAQGEETQYF

d_call: -
j_call: TRBJ2-1
clone_size: -
v_call: TRBV2
cdr3_nt: TGTGCCGTGGGACTGGACTACAATGAGCAGTTCTTC
cdr3_aa: CAVGLDYNEQFF

d_call: -
j_call: TRBJ1-6
clone_size: -
v_call: TRBV25-1
cdr3_nt: TGTGCCAGCAGTGAAGGAGGGGAACCCCTCCACTTT
cdr3_aa: CASSEGGEPLHF

d_call: TRBD1
j_call: TRBJ1-2
clone_size: once
v_call: TRBV9
cdr3_nt: TGTGCCAGCAGCGTAGATGGGACAGGGGAGGCTGGCTACACCTTC
cdr3_aa: CASSVDGTGEAGYTF

d_call: -
j_call: TRBJ2-5
clone_size: -
v_call: TRBV2
cdr3_nt: TGTGCCAGCAGTGATACCCCAGGTGGAGAGACCCAGTACTTC
cdr3_aa: CASSDTPGGETQYF

d_call: -
j_call: TRBJ2-7
clone_size: -
v_call: TRBV4-3
cdr3_nt: TGCGCCAGCAGCCAAGAACTGCTCCAGGGTGGTGGGTCCTACGAGCAGTACTTC
cdr3_aa: CASSQELLQGGGSYEQYF